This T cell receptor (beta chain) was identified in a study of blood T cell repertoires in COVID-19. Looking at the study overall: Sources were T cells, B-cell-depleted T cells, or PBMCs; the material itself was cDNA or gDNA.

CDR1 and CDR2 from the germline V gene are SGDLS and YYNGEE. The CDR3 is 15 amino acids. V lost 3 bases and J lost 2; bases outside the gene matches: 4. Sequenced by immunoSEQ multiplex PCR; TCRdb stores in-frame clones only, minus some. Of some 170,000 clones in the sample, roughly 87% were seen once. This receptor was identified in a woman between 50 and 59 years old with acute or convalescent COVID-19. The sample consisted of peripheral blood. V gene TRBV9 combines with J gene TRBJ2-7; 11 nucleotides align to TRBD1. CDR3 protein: CASSGRDRGAYEQYF. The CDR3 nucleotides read TGTGCCAGCAGCGGCCGGGACAGGGGGGCCTACGAGCAGTACTTC.